This T cell receptor beta chain was retrieved from a study of CD8 T cells in ankylosing spondylitis. Findings and limits, study-wide: The clones that were linked to disease were reported to be significantly enriched in matched synovial fluid samples from ankylosing spondylitis patients.

This clonotype was observed a few times. Its antigen is as yet unknown. Germline loops: CDR1 SGHTA, CDR2 FQGNSA. This CDR3 comprises 15 residues. V was shortened by 1 base and J by 6 bases, with 13 bases between the two germline ends. TCRdb fed the 5' RACE reads into MiXCR, producing one record per CDR3 protein. In the table there are roughly 150,000 distinct CDR3 sequences, around a third of which are singletons. Sequences were obtained from synovial fluid, either unsorted or a sorted T cell fraction (not recorded which). V gene TRBV7-2 combines with J gene TRBJ2-4; D is ambiguous. This TCR derives from a male donor with ankylosing spondylitis. The CDR3: CASSLGSFPPNIQYF. In DNA form, the CDR3 reads TGTGCCAGCAGCTTAGGGTCCTTTCCCCCAAACATTCAGTACTTC. The full variable domain, its missing parts supplied by reference TRBV7-2 and TRBJ2-4, is GAGVSQSPSNKVTEKGKDVELRCDPISGHTALYWYRQSLGQGLEFLIYFQGNSAPDKSGLPSDRFSAERTGGSVSTLTIQRTQQEDSAVYLCASSLGSFPPNIQYFGAGTRLSVL.